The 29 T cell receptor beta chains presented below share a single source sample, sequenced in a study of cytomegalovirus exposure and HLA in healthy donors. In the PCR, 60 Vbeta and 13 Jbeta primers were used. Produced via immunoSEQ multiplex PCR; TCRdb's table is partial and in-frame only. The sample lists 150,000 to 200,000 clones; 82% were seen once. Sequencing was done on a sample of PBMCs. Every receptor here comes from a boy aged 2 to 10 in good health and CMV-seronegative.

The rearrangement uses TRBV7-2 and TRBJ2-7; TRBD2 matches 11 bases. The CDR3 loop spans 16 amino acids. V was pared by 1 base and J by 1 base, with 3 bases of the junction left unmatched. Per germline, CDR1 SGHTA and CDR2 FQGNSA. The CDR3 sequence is CASSLGLAGGSYEQYF. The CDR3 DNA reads TGTGCCAGCAGCTTAGGCCTAGCGGGGGGTTCCTACGAGCAGTACTTC.

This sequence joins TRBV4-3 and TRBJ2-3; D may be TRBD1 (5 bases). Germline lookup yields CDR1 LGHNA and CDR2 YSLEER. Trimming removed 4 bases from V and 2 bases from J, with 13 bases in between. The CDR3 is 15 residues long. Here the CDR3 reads CASSLTAIFTDTQYF. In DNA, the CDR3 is TGCGCCAGCAGCCTGACAGCTATATTCACAGATACGCAGTATTTT.

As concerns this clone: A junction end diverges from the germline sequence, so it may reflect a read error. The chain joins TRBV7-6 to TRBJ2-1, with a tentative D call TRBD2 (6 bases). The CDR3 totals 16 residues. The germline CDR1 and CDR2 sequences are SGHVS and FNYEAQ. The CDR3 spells CASSFRSGEGYNKQFF. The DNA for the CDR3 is TGTGCCAGCAGCTTTCGATCGGGGGAAGGCTACAATAAGCAGTTCTTC.

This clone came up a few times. CDR3 sequence (DNA): TGCGCCAGCAAAGGTTTGGTGGGACTGAACCAAGAGACCCAGTACTTC. Translation gives CASKGLVGLNQETQYF. The chain joins TRBV5-1 to TRBJ2-5; perhaps TRBD2 as D (6 bases). Germline assignment: CDR1 SGHRS and CDR2 YFSETQ. Trimming shortened V by 6 bases and J by 0 bases, and 18 bases separated the two germline ends. This CDR3 comprises 16 residues.

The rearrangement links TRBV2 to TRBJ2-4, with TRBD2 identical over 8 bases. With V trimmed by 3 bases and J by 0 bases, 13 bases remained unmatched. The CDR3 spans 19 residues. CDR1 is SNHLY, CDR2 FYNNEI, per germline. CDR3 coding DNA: TGTGCCAGCAGTGACTGGCGGGGGGCATCCCAATTAGCCAAAAACATTCAGTACTTC. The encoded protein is CASSDWRGASQLAKNIQYF. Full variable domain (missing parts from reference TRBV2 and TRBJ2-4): EPEVTQTPSHQVTQMGQEVILRCVPISNHLYFYWYRQILGQKVEFLVSFYNNEISEKSEIFDDQFSVERPDGSNFTLKIRSTKLEDSAMYFCASSDWRGASQLAKNIQYFGAGTRLSVL.

CDR3 sequence reads: CASSPGTGVWGTEAFF. The CDR3, as DNA: TGTGCCAGCTCACCGGGTACAGGGGTCTGGGGCACTGAAGCTTTCTTT. The chain couples TRBV18 to TRBJ1-1; 7 bases align to TRBD1. From germline, CDR1 is KGHSH and CDR2 LQKENI. CDR3 size: 16 residues. V lost 3 bases and J lost 4; bases outside the gene matches: 11. The full variable domain, rest sourced from reference TRBV18 and TRBJ1-1, is NAGVMQNPRHLVRRRGQEARLRCSPMKGHSHVYWYRQLPEEGLKFMVYLQKENIIDESGMPKERFSAEFPKEGPSILRIQQVVRGDSAAYFCASSPGTGVWGTEAFFGQGTRLTVV.

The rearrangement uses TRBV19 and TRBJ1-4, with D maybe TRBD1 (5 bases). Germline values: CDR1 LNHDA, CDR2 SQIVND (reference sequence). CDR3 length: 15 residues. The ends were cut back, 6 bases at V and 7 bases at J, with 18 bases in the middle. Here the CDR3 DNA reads TGTGCCAGTAGACCCCTGGGGGGATTTGGTGAAAAACTGTTTTTT. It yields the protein CASRPLGGFGEKLFF.

The CDR3 protein is CASSQETSGSTDTQYF. CDR3 coding DNA: TGTGCCAGCAGCCAGGAGACTAGTGGTAGCACAGATACGCAGTATTTT. The chain couples TRBV4-2 to TRBJ2-3, with D perhaps matching TRBD2 (6 bases). The V gene's germline CDR1 is LGHNA and CDR2 YNFKEQ. CDR3 length: 16 residues. Trimming took 3 bases from V and 0 from J, leaving 13 bases between them.

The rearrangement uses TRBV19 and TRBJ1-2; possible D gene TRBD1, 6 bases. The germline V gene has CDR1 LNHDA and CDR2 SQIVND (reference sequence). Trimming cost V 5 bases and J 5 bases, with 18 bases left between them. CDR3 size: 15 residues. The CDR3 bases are TGTGCCAGTAGTGTAACAGGGCACGGAGCTTATGGCTACACCTTC. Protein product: CASSVTGHGAYGYTF.

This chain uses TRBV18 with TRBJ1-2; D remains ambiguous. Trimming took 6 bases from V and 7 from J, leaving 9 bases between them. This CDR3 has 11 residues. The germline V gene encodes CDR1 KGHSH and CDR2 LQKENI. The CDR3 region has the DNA TGTGCCAGCTCTCGAGTGAGTGGCTACACCTTC. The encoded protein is CASSRVSGYTF. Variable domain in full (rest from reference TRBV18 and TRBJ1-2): NAGVMQNPRHLVRRRGQEARLRCSPMKGHSHVYWYRQLPEEGLKFMVYLQKENIIDESGMPKERFSAEFPKEGPSILRIQQVVRGDSAAYFCASSRVSGYTFGSGTRLTVV.

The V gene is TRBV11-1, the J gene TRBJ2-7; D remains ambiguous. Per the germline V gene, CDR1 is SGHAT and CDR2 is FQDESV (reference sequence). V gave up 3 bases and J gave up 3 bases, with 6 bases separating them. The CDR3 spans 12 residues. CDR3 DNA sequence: TGTGCCAGCAGCTTTCAGAACTACGAGCAGTACTTC. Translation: CASSFQNYEQYF.

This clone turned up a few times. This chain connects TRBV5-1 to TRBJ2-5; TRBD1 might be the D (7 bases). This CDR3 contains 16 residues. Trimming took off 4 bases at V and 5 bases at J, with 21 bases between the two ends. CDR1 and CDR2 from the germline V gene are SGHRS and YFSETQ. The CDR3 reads CASSEEGQPWGETQYF. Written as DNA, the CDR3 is TGCGCCAGCAGCGAGGAGGGACAGCCATGGGGGGAGACCCAGTACTTC.

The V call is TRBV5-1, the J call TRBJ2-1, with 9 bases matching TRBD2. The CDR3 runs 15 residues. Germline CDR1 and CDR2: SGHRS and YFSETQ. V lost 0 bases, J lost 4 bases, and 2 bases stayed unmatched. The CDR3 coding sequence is TGCGCCAGCAGCTTGGTAGCGGGGGAGTACAATGAGCAGTTCTTC. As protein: CASSLVAGEYNEQFF.

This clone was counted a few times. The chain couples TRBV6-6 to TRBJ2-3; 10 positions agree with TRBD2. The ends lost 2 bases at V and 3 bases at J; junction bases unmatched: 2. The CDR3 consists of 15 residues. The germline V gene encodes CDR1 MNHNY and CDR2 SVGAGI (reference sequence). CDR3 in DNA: TGTGCCAGCAGTTACAAAGCGGGGGGGACAGATACGCAGTATTTT. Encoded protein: CASSYKAGGTDTQYF.

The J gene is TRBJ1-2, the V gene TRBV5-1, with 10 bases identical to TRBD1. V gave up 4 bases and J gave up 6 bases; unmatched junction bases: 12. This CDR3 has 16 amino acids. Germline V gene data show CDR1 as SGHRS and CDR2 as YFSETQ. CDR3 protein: CASSQTRWTGGNGYTF. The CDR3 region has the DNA TGCGCCAGCAGCCAAACCCGGTGGACAGGGGGAAATGGCTACACCTTC.

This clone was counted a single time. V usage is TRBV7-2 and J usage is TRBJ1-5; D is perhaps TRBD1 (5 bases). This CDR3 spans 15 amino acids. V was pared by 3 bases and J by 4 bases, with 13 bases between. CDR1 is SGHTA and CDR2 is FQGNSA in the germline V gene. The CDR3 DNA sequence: TGTGCCAGCAGCTTTTCGGGGGGTGGGAATCAGCCCCAGCATTTT. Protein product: CASSFSGGGNQPQHF. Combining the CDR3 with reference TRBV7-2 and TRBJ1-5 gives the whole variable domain GAGVSQSPSNKVTEKGKDVELRCDPISGHTALYWYRQSLGQGLEFLIYFQGNSAPDKSGLPSDRFSAERTGGSVSTLTIQRTQQEDSAVYLCASSFSGGGNQPQHFGDGTRLSIL.

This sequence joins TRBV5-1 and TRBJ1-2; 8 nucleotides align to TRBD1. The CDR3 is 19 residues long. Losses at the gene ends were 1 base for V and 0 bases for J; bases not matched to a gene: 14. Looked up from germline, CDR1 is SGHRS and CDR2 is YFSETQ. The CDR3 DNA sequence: TGCGCCAGCAGCTTGTTAGAGGAAACAGGGGGTGCTGCTAACTATGGCTACACCTTC. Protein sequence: CASSLLEETGGAANYGYTF.

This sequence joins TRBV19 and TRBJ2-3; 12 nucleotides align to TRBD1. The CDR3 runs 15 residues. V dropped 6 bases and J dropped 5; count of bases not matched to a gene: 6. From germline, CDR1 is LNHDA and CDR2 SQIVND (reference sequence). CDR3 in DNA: TGTGCCAGTAGCATGGGACAGGGGGCAGAAGATACGCAGTATTTT. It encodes CASSMGQGAEDTQYF.

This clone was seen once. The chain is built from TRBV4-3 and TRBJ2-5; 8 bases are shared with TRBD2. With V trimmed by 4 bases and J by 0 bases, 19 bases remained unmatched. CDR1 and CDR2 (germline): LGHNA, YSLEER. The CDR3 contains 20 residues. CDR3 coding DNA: TGCGCCAGCAGCCCCGGTGGAGGTCGGGGCGGGGGGCTGTACCAAGAGACCCAGTACTTC. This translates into CASSPGGGRGGGLYQETQYF.

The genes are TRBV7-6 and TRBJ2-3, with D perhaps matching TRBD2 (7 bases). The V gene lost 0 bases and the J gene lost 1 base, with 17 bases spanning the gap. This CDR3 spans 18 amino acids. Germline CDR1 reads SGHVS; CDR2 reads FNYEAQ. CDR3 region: CASSLALSGGAGTDTQYF. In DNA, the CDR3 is TGTGCCAGCAGCTTAGCGCTAAGTGGGGGGGCCGGCACAGATACGCAGTATTTT.

CDR3: CASSFNPVDTQYF. The DNA of the CDR3 is TGTGCCAGCAGCTTTAACCCGGTGGATACGCAGTATTTT. This chain connects TRBV7-6 to TRBJ2-3; D ambiguous. This CDR3 contains 13 residues. The V gene's germline CDR1 is SGHVS and CDR2 FNYEAQ. The germline V and J ends were trimmed by 3 bases and 6 bases, with 10 bases remaining between them.

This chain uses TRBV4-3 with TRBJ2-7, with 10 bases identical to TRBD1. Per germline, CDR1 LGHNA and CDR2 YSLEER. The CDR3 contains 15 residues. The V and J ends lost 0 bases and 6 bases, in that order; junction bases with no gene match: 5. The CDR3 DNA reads TGCGCCAGCAGCCAAGAGGGGACAGGGGTAGGCGAGCAGTACTTC. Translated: CASSQEGTGVGEQYF.

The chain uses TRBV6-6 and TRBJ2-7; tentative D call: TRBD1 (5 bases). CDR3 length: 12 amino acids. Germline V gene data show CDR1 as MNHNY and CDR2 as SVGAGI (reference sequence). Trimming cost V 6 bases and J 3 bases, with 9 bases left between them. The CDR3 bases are TGTGCCAGCAGCAGCAGGGTCTACGAGCAGTACTTC. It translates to CASSSRVYEQYF.

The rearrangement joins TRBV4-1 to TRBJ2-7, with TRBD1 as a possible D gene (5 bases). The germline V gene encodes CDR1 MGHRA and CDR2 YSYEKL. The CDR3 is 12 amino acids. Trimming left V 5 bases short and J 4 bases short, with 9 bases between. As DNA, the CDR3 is TGCGCCAGCAGCTTAGGGGAATACGAGCAGTACTTC. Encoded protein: CASSLGEYEQYF.

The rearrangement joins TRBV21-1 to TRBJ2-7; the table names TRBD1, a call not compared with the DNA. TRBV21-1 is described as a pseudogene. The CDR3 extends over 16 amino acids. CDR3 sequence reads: CASSGRGGQGTHEQYF. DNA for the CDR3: TGTGCCAGCAGCGGAAGGGGGGGACAGGGAACCCACGAGCAGTACTTC.

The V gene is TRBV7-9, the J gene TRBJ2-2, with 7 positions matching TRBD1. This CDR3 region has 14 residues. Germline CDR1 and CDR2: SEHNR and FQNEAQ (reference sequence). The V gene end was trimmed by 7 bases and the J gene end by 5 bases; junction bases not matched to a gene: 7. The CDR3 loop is CASTPGTDTGELFF. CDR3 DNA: TGTGCCAGCACCCCGGGGACAGATACCGGGGAGCTGTTTTTT. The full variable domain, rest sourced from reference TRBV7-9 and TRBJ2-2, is DTGVSQNPRHKITKRGQNVTFRCDPISEHNRLYWYRQTLGQGPEFLTYFQNEAQLEKSRLLSDRFSAERPKGSFSTLEIQRTEQGDSAMYLCASTPGTDTGELFFGEGSRLTVL.

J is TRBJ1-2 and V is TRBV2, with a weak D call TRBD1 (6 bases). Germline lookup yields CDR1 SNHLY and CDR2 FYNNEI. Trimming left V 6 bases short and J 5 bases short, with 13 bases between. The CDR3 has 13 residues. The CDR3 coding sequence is TGTGCCAGCAGGGCCGAACAGGGATATGGCTACACCTTC. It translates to CASRAEQGYGYTF.

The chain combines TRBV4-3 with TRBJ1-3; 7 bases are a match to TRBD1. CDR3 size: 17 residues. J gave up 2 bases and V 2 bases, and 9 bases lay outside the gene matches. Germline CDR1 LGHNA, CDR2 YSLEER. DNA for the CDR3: TGCGCCAGCAGCCAACAATGGGCGAGGGGGCCTGGAAACACCATATATTTT. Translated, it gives CASSQQWARGPGNTIYF.

CDR3 region: CASSLASGVGDTQYF. In nucleotides, the CDR3 is TGTGCCAGCAGCTTGGCTAGCGGGGTAGGAGATACGCAGTATTTT. The rearrangement joins TRBV7-9 to TRBJ2-3; 9 nucleotides align to TRBD2. The CDR3 runs 15 residues. V lost 3 bases to trimming and J lost 5 bases; unmatched junction nucleotides: 6. CDR1 is SEHNR, CDR2 FQNEAQ, per germline (reference sequence).